This TCR beta chain was sequenced for a study of CD8+CD57+ T cells in acquired aplastic anemia. For the study at large: Sorted CD4+ and CD8+ cell DNA averaged roughly 3.2 ug.

About this clonotype itself: Its matching antigen is unknown. A read error may explain this, as a much larger clone is one base away.

Only patients with CD8+CD57+ cell expansion on flow cytometry were chosen for sequencing. Among the patients, none had received any therapy at the time of blood sampling. Notes on the study in general: Patients and controls were not found to differ significantly in CD8+ Simpson's diversity. Patients and controls shared twenty-nine CD8+ CDR3 sequences.

Genomic DNA constituted the template upon which TCR beta VDJ and CDR3 profiling was performed. One entry per CDR3 protein, called by TCRdb with MiXCR from the reads. The sample has about 180,000 distinct CDR3 sequences, about 44% seen once; the top ten hold about an eighth. This CDR3 contains 13 residues. V lost 7 bases to trimming and J lost 3 bases; unmatched junction nucleotides: 4. Germline V CDR1 and CDR2: SGHDT, YYEEEE. The receptor's source is a human donor with aplastic anemia. V usage is TRBV5-6 and J usage is TRBJ2-3; TRBD1 matches at 8 bases. Input material: sorted CD4+, CD8+, or CD8+CD57+ T cells (not recorded which) from PBMCs. The CDR3 region is CASRTGQTDTQYF. CDR3 DNA: TGTGCCAGCCGGACAGGGCAAACAGATACGCAGTATTTT.